This T cell receptor beta chain was captured in a study of shared clonotypes between healthy human individuals (dated by TCRdb to 2018 to 2021). With respect to the entire study: The cohort comprised a couple of women and three men aged 18 to 49 years. Leukapheresis yielded between about 0.85 and 10 billion PBMCs per donor. The study deeply sequenced blood TCR repertoires of about 5 healthy adults to estimate repertoire size and the extent of clonotype sharing between individuals. For each donor, CD4 naive and CD4 memory were each run on three plates, CD8 naive on two plates, and CD8 memory on one plate. To increase sequencing depth and limit assay-specific biases, TCR repertoire library preparation and sequencing were carried out by different laboratories using diverse techniques.

The CDR3 runs 11 amino acids, cysteine and phenylalanine included. Only CDR3 DNA is held: 33 bases, read in frame from base 1. CDR1 MNHEY and CDR2 SMNVEV are derived from the germline V gene (reference sequence). V and J lose 8 bases and 5 bases, and a span of 7 bases separates them. This clone appeared many times. This receptor's antigen is unknown. One base away there is no much larger clone; base qualities are not given. TCR CDR3 regions were amplified from genomic DNA by multiplex PCR using the deep immunoSEQ assay. Extracted genomic DNA from each cell subset was spread evenly across all wells of several immunoSEQ 96-well plates, with each plate serving as a replicate. For sorted subsets, 150 to 200 ng genomic DNA, equal to tens of thousands of T cell genomes, was loaded into each replicate PCR. The purified libraries were quantified using a Qubit 3.0 fluorometer, sized with a Bioanalyzer 2100, and then quantified again using the KAPA Library Quantification kit. Each immunoSEQ 96-well plate was sequenced on its own single-read 150-cycle Illumina NextSeq 550 flow cell. The published analysis was carried out like this. Because the immunoSEQ output included only junctional sequences and no quality scores, the filtering could not be the same as the filtering used for full-length reads. Sequences were annotated with PyIR, a Python wrapper for IgBLAST v1.9, using IMGT germline references to assign V/J genes and CDR3. Reads were removed for weak V/J assignments (E-value above 1e-6), missing CDR3, stop codons, out-of-frame junctions, or ambiguous translated residues. A V3J clonotype was defined by an identical inferred V gene, J gene, and CDR3 amino acid sequence. To compute the percentage overlap between repertoires, the number of shared unique clonotypes was divided by the size of the smaller repertoire. RTK rarefaction, the Chao1 estimator, and Recon v2.1 estimates of unobserved clonotypes were used to assess repertoire richness. Generation probabilities were computed with OLGA for all TCRbeta clonotypes obtained by the gDNA method from several donors. TCRdb holds this immuneACCESS table with in-frame rearrangements only. Some clones are missing; in checked studies, unresolved V genes explain under half, and the rest has no known cause. V and J calls plus clone size are reproduced from that table; the DNA served to infer D and trimming. The sample table holds about 680,000 clones, of which approximately 79% were seen once. 1.8% of the sample is taken by the ten largest.

General findings and caveats noted by the study authors: Across a few donors, around 5% of naive CD4, roughly 3.4% of naive CD8, about 2% of memory CD4, and under 0.45% of memory CD8 clonotypes were shared. Clonotypes shared by all four sorted-subset donors showed higher generation probabilities than non-shared clonotypes. Because the study included only a small number of donors, the genetic and exposure-history diversity represented was limited. Naive subsets generally had larger estimated clonotype richness than memory subsets did. Sampling was restricted to blood, and TCR repertoires in tissues likely differ from the TCR repertoires found in blood. Rarefaction of sorted-subset datasets indicated incomplete sequencing despite the large sequencing depth. Pairwise subsampling indicated that sequencing depth was expected to affect the degree of clonotype sharing among donors.

The donors were healthy, HIV-negative adults who had no recently reported acute infections or vaccinations. Only Caucasian adults living in Nashville, Tennessee, USA were represented among the donors. CD4+ T cells were enriched by magnetic negative selection, after which naive cells were positively selected on CD45RA and the negative fraction was taken as the memory subset. Blood was obtained by leukapheresis, after which PBMCs were separated by Ficoll-Histopaque density gradient centrifugation and cryopreserved in liquid nitrogen vapor phase. Analytical flow cytometry was used to check the purity and quantity of every magnetically sorted T cell population. Genomic DNA was isolated from each sorted fraction and quantified by UV absorbance on a Nanodrop 2000c.

Sample: memory CD4+ T cells sorted from blood. The cell subset or site label, read with the paper, signifies: CD45RA-negative fraction. This receptor chain uses TRBV27 and TRBJ1-5, with the D segment identity uncertain. This TCR came from a woman aged 25 to 39 in good health. The CDR3 is CASLGDQPQHF. The DNA reads as follows: TGTGCCAGCCTGGGAGATCAGCCCCAGCATTTT.